The clone carrying this T cell receptor beta chain appeared a few times. Its antigen remains unidentified. The library was built for alpha chains, so this beta chain is an off-target read and its size means little. In TCRdb, the 5' RACE reads were re-called with MiXCR into one record per CDR3 protein. The table has around 18,000 distinct CDR3 sequences, 8.5% to 10% seen once. The time point here: sample taken at primary tumor resection. Material for sequencing was whole RNA from tumor, nontumor lung or frozen PBMC, left unsorted. The source of the sample is a study of spatial heterogeneity in lung cancer. At the level of the study: Tumor-region TCR transcript counts correlated strongly with a T cell module score from matched bulk RNA-seq. Every unique TCR and UMI combination, on average, appeared more than ten times in raw reads. Study observations and caveats: Within tumors, counts of expanded alpha and beta TCRs tracked tumor mutation counts. Alpha chain coverage of tumor T cells was estimated at about 7%, and beta chain coverage at 11% to 15%.

V shed 7 bases and J 1 base; nucleotides not matched to a gene: 8. The CDR3 is 14 residues long. CDR1 and CDR2 (germline): DFQATT, SNEGSKA (reference sequence). This material consisted of lung tumor tissue, taken at surgery. The source of this sequence is a female donor with early-stage non-small cell lung cancer. This chain connects TRBV20-1 to TRBJ2-5, with 8 positions matching TRBD2. DNA of the CDR3: TGCAGTGAGCAAGCGGGGGACTTCCAAGAGACCCAGTACTTC. It yields the protein CSEQAGDFQETQYF.